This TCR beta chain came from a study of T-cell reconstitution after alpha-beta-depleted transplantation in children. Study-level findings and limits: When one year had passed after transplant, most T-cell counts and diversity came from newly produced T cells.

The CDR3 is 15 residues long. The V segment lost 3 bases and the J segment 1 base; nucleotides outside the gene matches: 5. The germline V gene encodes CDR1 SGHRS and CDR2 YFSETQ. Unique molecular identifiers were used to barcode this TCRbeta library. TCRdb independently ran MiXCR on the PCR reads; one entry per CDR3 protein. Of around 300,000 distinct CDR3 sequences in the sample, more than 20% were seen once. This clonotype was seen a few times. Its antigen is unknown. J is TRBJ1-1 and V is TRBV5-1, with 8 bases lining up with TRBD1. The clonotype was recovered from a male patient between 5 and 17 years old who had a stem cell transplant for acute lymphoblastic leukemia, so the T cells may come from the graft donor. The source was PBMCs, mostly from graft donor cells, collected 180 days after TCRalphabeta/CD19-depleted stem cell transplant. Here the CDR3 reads CASSSYRGANTEAFF. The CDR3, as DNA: TGCGCCAGCAGCTCCTACAGGGGGGCGAACACTGAAGCTTTCTTT.